The clone carrying this TCR beta chain was recorded a few times. What it recognizes is unknown. Preparing the TCRbeta library involved the use of unique molecular identifiers. TCRdb fed the PCR reads into MiXCR, producing one record per CDR3 protein. Of 100,000 or so distinct CDR3 sequences listed, under 25% are singletons. This sample stems from a study of T-cell reconstitution after alpha-beta-depleted transplantation in children. This CDR3 has 16 amino acids. Between the trimmed V and J ends, which lost 3 bases and 4 bases, there was a span of 16 bases. Germline V gives CDR1 SGHAT, CDR2 FQDESV (reference sequence). Study-wide results and limits: Surviving recipient T cells and thymic progenitors underlay high day-60 TCRbeta diversity in some patients. Several hundred expanded graft clones reportedly gave rise to the alpha-beta T cells present about two months after transplant.

The input for sequencing was PBMCs, taken before TCRalphabeta/CD19-depleted stem cell transplant. The chain uses TRBV11-1 and TRBJ2-1, with D possibly matching TRBD2 (6 bases). The receptor was isolated from a boy younger than 10 with acute lymphoblastic leukemia, due to receive a stem cell transplant. In nucleotides, the CDR3 is TGTGCCAGCAGCTTGATTGTGGAGGGACGTTACAATGAGCAGTTCTTC. This encodes CASSLIVEGRYNEQFF.